These 21 T cell receptor beta chains came from one sample sequenced in a study of Ad26.COV2.S vaccination and SARS-CoV-2 variants. Measured with immunoSEQ multiplex PCR; TCRdb has only the in-frame clones, and not every one. The data hold about 390,000 clones, with around 85% observed a single time. Specified treatment: about 20 received Ad26.COV2.S at low or high dose, single or two shots; about 5 received placebo; per-sample allocation not given. The samples date from day 63 after the first vaccine or placebo injection. The starting material was peripheral blood, obtained in a trial of Ad26.COV2.S vaccine versus placebo. These receptors were obtained from a person between 18 and 65 years old who received the Ad26.COV2.S COVID-19 vaccine or a placebo.

The rearrangement uses TRBV27 and TRBJ1-1, with 10 bases lining up with TRBD1. Germline lookup yields CDR1 MNHEY and CDR2 SMNVEV (reference sequence). V was pared by 6 bases and J by 0 bases, with 1 base of the junction left unmatched. This CDR3 has 14 residues. The CDR3 DNA follows: TGTGCCAGCAGGACAGGGGGCTTGAACACTGAAGCTTTCTTT. Its translation: CASRTGGLNTEAFF.

Details on this clone: The sample carries other DNA sequences with the same CDR3. The chain recombines TRBV6-5 with TRBJ1-6, with 8 bases identical to TRBD1. J lost 7 bases, V lost 0 bases, and 2 bases had no gene match. There are 15 residues in the CDR3. Germline V gene lookup returns CDR1 MNHEY and CDR2 SVGAGI. CDR3 sequence reads: CASSYSGQGNSPLHF. The CDR3, as DNA: TGTGCCAGCAGTTACTCAGGACAGGGCAATTCACCCCTCCACTTT.

V and J are TRBV7-2 and TRBJ2-7, with D perhaps assigned TRBD1 or TRBD2 (5 bases each). V was pared by 6 bases and J by 3 bases, with 18 bases between. Germline lookup yields CDR1 SGHTA and CDR2 FQGNSA. The CDR3 covers 15 residues. CDR3 coding DNA: TGTGCCAGCAGTAAAATGACAGTAGCGATCTACGAGCAGTACTTC. Amino acids: CASSKMTVAIYEQYF. The variable domain in full, completed from reference TRBV7-2 and TRBJ2-7, reads GAGVSQSPSNKVTEKGKDVELRCDPISGHTALYWYRQSLGQGLEFLIYFQGNSAPDKSGLPSDRFSAERTGGSVSTLTIQRTQQEDSAVYLCASSKMTVAIYEQYFGPGTRLTVT.

J is TRBJ1-5 and V is TRBV5-6; no clear D. The CDR3 has 13 residues. The V end was cut by 1 base, the J end by 9 bases, with 11 bases between. Germline V gives CDR1 SGHDT, CDR2 YYEEEE. CDR3 loop: CASSLFGVGPQHF. CDR3 in DNA: TGTGCCAGCAGCTTGTTCGGGGTTGGGCCCCAGCATTTT.

The chain recombines TRBV19 with TRBJ2-3; a possible D gene is TRBD1 (6 bases). V lost 1 base, J lost 1 base, and 9 bases lay in between. Germline V CDR1 and CDR2: LNHDA, SQIVND (reference sequence). This CDR3 has 15 amino acids. CDR3 sequence: CASSIAGQGTDTQYF. Written as DNA, the CDR3 is TGTGCCAGTAGTATAGCGGGACAAGGCACAGATACGCAGTATTTT.

J is TRBJ1-2 and V is TRBV28, with TRBD1 matching 7 bases. The germline V gene encodes CDR1 MDHEN and CDR2 SYDVKM. The CDR3 contains 15 residues. The J segment lost 7 bases and the V segment lost 5 bases, leaving 13 bases of the junction unmatched. The CDR3 sequence: CASSLGQSGFLGYTF. The CDR3 bases are TGTGCCAGCAGTCTGGGACAGTCTGGTTTTCTTGGCTACACCTTC.

The DNA for the CDR3 is TGTGCCAGCAGCTTATCTCCGGCGCTAGGGGAGCTGTTTTTT. Amino acid sequence: CASSLSPALGELFF. The chain recombines TRBV11-3 with TRBJ2-2, with D uncertain. V gave up 2 bases and J gave up 8 bases, with 12 bases separating them. CDR1 and CDR2 (germline): SGHNT, YENEEA. This CDR3 has 14 residues.

J is TRBJ1-2 and V is TRBV5-8; a weak D match, TRBD1 (6 bases). Germline loops: CDR1 SGHTS, CDR2 YDEGEE. Trimming took 4 bases from V and 5 from J, leaving 15 bases between them. CDR3 length equals 14 residues. The CDR3 sequence: CASSPENREYGYTF. CDR3 DNA sequence: TGTGCCAGCAGCCCCGAGAACAGGGAATATGGCTACACCTTC.

The chain has TRBV11-2 and TRBJ2-1; 12 bases align to TRBD2. Per germline, CDR1 SGHAT and CDR2 FQNNGV. The CDR3 has 18 amino acids. With V trimmed by 3 bases and J by 1 base, 7 bases remained unmatched. The CDR3 loop is CASSFSSGGAKSYNEQFF. CDR3 DNA: TGTGCCAGCAGCTTCTCTAGCGGGGGGGCTAAGTCCTACAATGAGCAGTTCTTC.

In DNA form, the CDR3 reads TGCGCCAGCAGCCAAGACTGGACAGGGAGACGCAATCAGCCCCAGCATTTT. This sequence encodes CASSQDWTGRRNQPQHF. The rearrangement links TRBV4-3 to TRBJ1-5; 8 bases line up with TRBD1. This CDR3 region has 17 residues. Germline lookup yields CDR1 LGHNA and CDR2 YSLEER. V gave up 0 bases and J gave up 2 bases; unmatched junction bases: 6.

The rearrangement links TRBV13 to TRBJ1-2; no definite D call. Per the germline V gene, CDR1 is PRHDT and CDR2 is FYEKMQ (reference sequence). CDR3 length: 14 residues. Trimming left V 6 bases short and J 10 bases short, with 21 bases between. CDR3 in amino acids: CASRQATARVYYTF. The CDR3 DNA reads TGTGCCAGCAGACAAGCTACGGCGAGGGTCTACTACACCTTC.

This chain uses TRBV3-1 (or the pseudogene TRBV3-2) with TRBJ1-2; 9 positions agree with TRBD1. The length of the CDR3 is 15 residues. Trimming cost V 4 bases and J 4 bases; bases outside gene matches: 7. Germline V gene lookup returns CDR1 LGHDT and CDR2 YNNKEL (reference sequence). The CDR3: CASSLSGTGTYGYTF. The CDR3 nucleotides are TGTGCCAGCAGCCTGTCCGGGACAGGGACCTATGGCTACACCTTC.

This rearrangement joins TRBV4-2 to TRBJ1-5; D possibly corresponds to TRBD1 (5 bases). Deletions cut 2 bases from V and 0 bases from J, with 8 bases between. The CDR3 extends over 15 amino acids. Per the germline V gene, CDR1 is LGHNA and CDR2 is YNFKEQ. The CDR3 DNA follows: TGTGCCAGCAGCCAACAGGGAGATAGCAATCAGCCCCAGCATTTT. Its protein product is CASSQQGDSNQPQHF.

The chain combines TRBV29-1 with TRBJ2-7, with D possibly matching TRBD1 (5 bases). Looked up from germline, CDR1 is SQVTM and CDR2 is ANQGSEA. Trimming took off 3 bases at V and 4 bases at J, with 10 bases between the two ends. This CDR3 spans 12 amino acids. The CDR3 region has the DNA TGCAGCGTTGATCAGGGAAGATACGAGCAGTACTTC. This sequence encodes CSVDQGRYEQYF.

This rearrangement joins TRBV3-1 (or the pseudogene TRBV3-2) to TRBJ2-7; D assignment may be TRBD1 or TRBD2 (6 bases each). Germline V gene lookup returns CDR1 LGHDT and CDR2 YNNKEL (reference sequence). The length of the CDR3 is 16 residues. The ends were cut back, 5 bases at V and 3 bases at J, with 20 bases in the middle. The DNA of the CDR3 is TGTGCCAGCAGCTCCACCCGGGGGCAGGGTTTCTACGAGCAGTACTTC. Translation gives CASSSTRGQGFYEQYF.

This clone was counted once. J is TRBJ1-2 and V is TRBV7-9, with D unresolved. The V and J ends lost 5 bases and 2 bases respectively, with 9 bases between them. Per germline, CDR1 SEHNR and CDR2 FQNEAQ (reference sequence). This CDR3 comprises 13 residues. The CDR3 spells CASSRGGNYGYTF. CDR3 DNA: TGTGCCAGCAGCCGCGGTGGCAACTATGGCTACACCTTC.

This chain uses TRBV20-1 with TRBJ2-7; D remains unclear. CDR1 DFQATT and CDR2 SNEGSKA come from the germline V gene (reference sequence). V was clipped by 7 bases and J by 0 bases, with 7 bases between them. CDR3 length equals 11 residues. CDR3 amino acids: CSVGSSYEQYF. In DNA, the CDR3 is TGCAGTGTTGGCAGCTCCTACGAGCAGTACTTC.

The chain has TRBV5-8 and TRBJ1-2, with D unclear. Deletions cut 4 bases from V and 8 bases from J, with 12 bases between. The CDR3 spans 12 residues. Looked up from germline, CDR1 is SGHTS and CDR2 is YDEGEE. The CDR3: CASSLVGPGYTF. The CDR3 nucleotides are TGTGCCAGCAGCCTCGTCGGACCCGGCTACACCTTC.

V is TRBV7-8 and J is TRBJ2-7; 7 nucleotides line up with TRBD1. This CDR3 contains 14 residues. Unmatched junction bases numbered 2, after V lost 3 bases and J lost 0 bases. Germline V gene data show CDR1 as SGHVS and CDR2 as FQNEAQ. CDR3 amino acids: CASSFRDSSYEQYF. For the CDR3, the DNA is TGTGCCAGCAGCTTCCGGGACAGCTCCTACGAGCAGTACTTC.

The rearrangement uses TRBV18 and TRBJ1-1; D is uncertain. The CDR3 contains 15 residues. V was pared by 3 bases and J by 1 base, with 12 bases between. Germline CDR1 reads KGHSH; CDR2 reads LQKENI. The CDR3 loop is CASSPELHSNTEAFF. The CDR3 DNA reads TGTGCCAGCTCACCCGAACTGCATTCGAACACTGAAGCTTTCTTT.

In its sample, this clone was seen once. V gene TRBV29-1 combines with J gene TRBJ2-2; the D gene is possibly TRBD1 (5 bases). Germline assignment: CDR1 SQVTM and CDR2 ANQGSEA. The CDR3 is made up of 14 amino acids. Trimming pared 7 bases from V and 0 bases from J, leaving 12 bases between. CDR3 protein: CSAYGATNTGELFF. Here the CDR3 DNA reads TGCAGCGCCTATGGGGCTACGAACACCGGGGAGCTGTTTTTT.